The TCR beta chain described here comes from a study of beta chain features in type 1 diabetes. Whole-study context: Cells sorted and examined across all samples totaled 107,917,701.

Expressed TCRB transcripts were sequenced because the isolated RNA had all been reverse transcribed beforehand. TCRdb keeps only in-frame clones here, not all; method: immunoSEQ multiplex PCR. The sample includes about 360,000 clones, roughly 12% of them seen just once. Study findings and constraints: Cells carrying high TCR expression could end up over-represented when cDNA is sequenced. Moderate but significant shortening of TCRB CDR3s was recorded in all four CD4+ subsets from Type 1 diabetes patients. Naive, central memory and Treg TCRB repertoires seemed to resemble each other more closely in patients than they did in healthy donors.

This clone showed up just a few times. The antigen is unknown. One junction end does not reproduce the germline sequence, and a read error may be involved. Cells sorted by CD45RO/CCR7/CD25/CD127/CD95/CD27 comprised CD4+ naive, central memory, regulatory and stem cell-like memory cells. The sample was naive CD4+ T cells from blood. The clonotype was recovered from a woman aged 18-30 years with type 1 diabetes.

CDR3 sequence: CATSERKTYNEQFF. Written as DNA, the CDR3 is TGTGCCACCAGTGAGAGAAAAACCTATAATGAGCAGTTCTTC. The rearrangement uses TRBV15 and TRBJ2-1, with no clear D. The germline V gene has CDR1 LNHNV and CDR2 YYDKDF (reference sequence). The CDR3 consists of 14 residues.